This T cell receptor (beta chain) appears in the sequencing data of a study of patients and donors after allogeneic stem cell transplantation. TCRdb ran MiXCR on the RT-PCR reads and lists one entry per CDR3 protein. The table includes about 960,000 distinct CDR3 sequences, 18% detected once. This clonotype showed up just a few times. CDR3 size: 13 residues. Trimming pared 5 bases from V and 4 bases from J, leaving 11 bases between. CDR1 and CDR2 (germline): SGHTA, FQGTGA. The source of this sequence is a human donor who was either an allogeneic HSCT recipient or a stem cell or donor lymphocyte infusion donor (not recorded which). It is not recorded whose cells these are; they may come from a transplant donor. J is TRBJ1-2 and V is TRBV7-3, with D tentatively TRBD1 (5 bases). What was sequenced was blood, either unsorted or a sorted T cell fraction (not recorded which). CDR3 nucleotide sequence: TGTGCCAGCAGCGTACGACAGACCTATGGCTACACCTTC. It translates to CASSVRQTYGYTF.